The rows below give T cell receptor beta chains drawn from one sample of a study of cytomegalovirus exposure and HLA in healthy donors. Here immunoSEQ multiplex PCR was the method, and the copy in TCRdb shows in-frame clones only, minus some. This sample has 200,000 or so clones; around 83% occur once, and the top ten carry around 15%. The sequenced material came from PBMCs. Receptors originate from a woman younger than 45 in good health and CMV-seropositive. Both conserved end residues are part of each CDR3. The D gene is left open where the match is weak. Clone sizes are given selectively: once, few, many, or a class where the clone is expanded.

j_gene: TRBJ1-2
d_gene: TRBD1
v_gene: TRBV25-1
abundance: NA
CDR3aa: CASSEQGARGYTF
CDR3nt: TGTGCCAGCAGTGAGCAGGGGGCGCGAGGCTACACCTTC

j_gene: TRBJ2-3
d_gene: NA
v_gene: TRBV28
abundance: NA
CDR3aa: CASSSVGRDTQYF
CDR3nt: TGTGCCAGCAGTTCGGTAGGGAGAGATACGCAGTATTTT

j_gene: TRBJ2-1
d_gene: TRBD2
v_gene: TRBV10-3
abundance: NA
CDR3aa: CAIRGETGRSNEQFF
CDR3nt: TGTGCCATCCGGGGGGAAACCGGGAGATCAAATGAGCAGTTCTTC

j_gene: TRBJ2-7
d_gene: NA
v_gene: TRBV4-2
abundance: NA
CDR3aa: CASSQDYPGGSYEQYF
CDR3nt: TGTGCCAGCAGCCAAGATTATCCAGGTGGGTCCTACGAGCAGTACTTC

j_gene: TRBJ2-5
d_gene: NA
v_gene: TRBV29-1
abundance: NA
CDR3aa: CSVFRGHLGIETQYF
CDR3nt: TGCAGCGTTTTTCGTGGACATCTGGGGATAGAGACCCAGTACTTC

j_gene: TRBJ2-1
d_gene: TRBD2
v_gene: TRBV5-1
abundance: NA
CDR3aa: CASRLAHNEQFF
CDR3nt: TGCGCCAGCAGACTAGCGCACAATGAGCAGTTCTTC

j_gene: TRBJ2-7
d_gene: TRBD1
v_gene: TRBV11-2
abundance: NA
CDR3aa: CASSLLGGNTYEQYF
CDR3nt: TGTGCCAGCAGCTTATTAGGGGGCAACACCTACGAGCAGTACTTC

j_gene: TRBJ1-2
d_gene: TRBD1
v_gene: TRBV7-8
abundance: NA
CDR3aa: CASSLAGQDYGYTF
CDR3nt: TGTGCCAGCAGCTTAGCGGGACAGGACTATGGCTACACCTTC

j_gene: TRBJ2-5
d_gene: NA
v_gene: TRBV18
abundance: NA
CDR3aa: CASSQGDLVDQYF
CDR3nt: TGTGCCAGCTCACAGGGAGACCTGGTAGACCAGTACTTC

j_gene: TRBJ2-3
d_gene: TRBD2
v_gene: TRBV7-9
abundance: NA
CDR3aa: CASNMGLAGVTDTQYF
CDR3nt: TGTGCCAGCAACATGGGACTAGCGGGGGTCACAGATACGCAGTATTTT

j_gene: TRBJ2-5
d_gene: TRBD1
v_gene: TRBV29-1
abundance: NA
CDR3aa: CSVDRDRAQETQYF
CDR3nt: TGCAGCGTCGACAGGGACAGGGCTCAAGAGACCCAGTACTTC

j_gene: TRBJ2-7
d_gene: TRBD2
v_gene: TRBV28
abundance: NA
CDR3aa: CASRSSGASYEQYF
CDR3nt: TGTGCCAGCAGATCTAGCGGGGCTTCCTACGAGCAGTACTTC

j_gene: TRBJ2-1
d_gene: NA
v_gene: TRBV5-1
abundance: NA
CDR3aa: CASSLVEGEQFF
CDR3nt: TGCGCCAGCAGCTTGGTAGAGGGTGAGCAGTTCTTC

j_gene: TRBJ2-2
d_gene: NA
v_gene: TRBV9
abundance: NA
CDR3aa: CASSATKTGELFF
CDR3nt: TGTGCCAGCAGCGCGACAAAGACCGGGGAGCTGTTTTTT

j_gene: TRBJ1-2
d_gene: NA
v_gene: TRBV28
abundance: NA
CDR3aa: CASRRDTFNYGYTF
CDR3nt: TGTGCCAGCAGGAGGGACACCTTTAACTATGGCTACACCTTC

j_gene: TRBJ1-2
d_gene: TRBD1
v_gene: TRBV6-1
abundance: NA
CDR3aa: CASSPDRVRYGYTF
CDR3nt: TGTGCCAGCAGTCCGGACAGGGTCCGGTACGGCTACACCTTC

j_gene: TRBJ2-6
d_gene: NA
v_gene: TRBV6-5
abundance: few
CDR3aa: CASSQGLWGANVLTF
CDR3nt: TGTGCCAGCAGTCAGGGGCTATGGGGGGCCAACGTCCTGACTTTC

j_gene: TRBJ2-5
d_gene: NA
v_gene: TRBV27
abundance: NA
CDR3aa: CASSLRVAQETQYF
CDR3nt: TGTGCCAGCAGCCTCCGGGTGGCACAAGAGACCCAGTACTTC

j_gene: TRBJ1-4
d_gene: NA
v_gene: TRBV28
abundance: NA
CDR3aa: CASSHVTGGNEKLFF
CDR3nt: TGTGCCAGCAGCCATGTGACAGGAGGAAATGAAAAACTGTTTTTT

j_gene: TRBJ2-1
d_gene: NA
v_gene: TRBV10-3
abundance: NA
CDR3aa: CAITPRDTDNEQFF
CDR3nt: TGTGCCATCACCCCAAGGGACACGGACAATGAGCAGTTCTTC

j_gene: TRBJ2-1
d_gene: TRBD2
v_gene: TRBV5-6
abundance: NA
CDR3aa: CASIVRASGYNEQFF
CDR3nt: TGTGCCAGCATCGTGCGGGCTAGCGGGTACAATGAGCAGTTCTTC

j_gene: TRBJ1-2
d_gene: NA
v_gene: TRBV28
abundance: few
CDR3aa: CASSLGTSYGYTF
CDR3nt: TGTGCCAGCAGTTTAGGGACATCTTATGGCTACACCTTC

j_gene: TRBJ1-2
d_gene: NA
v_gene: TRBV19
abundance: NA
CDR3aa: CASSILQINYGYTF
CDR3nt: TGTGCCAGTAGTATCTTACAGATTAACTATGGCTACACCTTC

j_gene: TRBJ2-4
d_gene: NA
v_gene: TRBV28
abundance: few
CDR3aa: CASSQGSKNIQYF
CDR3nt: TGTGCCAGCAGTCAGGGTTCCAAAAACATTCAGTACTTC

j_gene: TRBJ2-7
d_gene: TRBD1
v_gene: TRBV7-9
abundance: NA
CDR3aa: CASSPTGYEQYF
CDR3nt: TGTGCCAGCAGCCCGACAGGGTACGAGCAGTACTTC

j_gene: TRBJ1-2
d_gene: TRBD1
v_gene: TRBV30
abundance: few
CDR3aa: CAWSGDRVGRGYTF
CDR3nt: TGTGCCTGGAGTGGGGACAGGGTTGGAAGAGGCTACACCTTC

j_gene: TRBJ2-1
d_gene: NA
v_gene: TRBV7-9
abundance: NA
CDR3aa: CASSPTRESSEQFF
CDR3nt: TGTGCCAGCAGCCCGACCCGGGAAAGCAGTGAGCAGTTCTTC

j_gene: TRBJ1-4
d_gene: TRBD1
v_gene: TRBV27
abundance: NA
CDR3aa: CASSPIFRDREKLFF
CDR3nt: TGTGCCAGCAGTCCCATTTTCCGGGACAGGGAAAAACTGTTTTTT

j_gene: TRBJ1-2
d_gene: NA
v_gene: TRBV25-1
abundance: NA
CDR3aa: CASSEWGTGGYTF
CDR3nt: TGTGCCAGCAGTGAATGGGGCACAGGAGGCTACACCTTC

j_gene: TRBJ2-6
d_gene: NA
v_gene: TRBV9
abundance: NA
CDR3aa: CASSVSAGANVLTF
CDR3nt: TGTGCCAGCAGCGTATCCGCTGGGGCCAACGTCCTGACTTTC

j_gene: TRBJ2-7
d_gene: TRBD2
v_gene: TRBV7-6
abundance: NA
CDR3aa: CASSLIAGVGEQYF
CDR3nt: TGTGCCAGCAGCTTAATAGCGGGAGTTGGCGAGCAGTACTTC

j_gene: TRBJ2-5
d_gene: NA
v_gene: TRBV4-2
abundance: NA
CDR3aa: CASSHPRQSQETQYF
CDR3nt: TGTGCCAGCAGCCACCCGAGACAGTCCCAAGAGACCCAGTACTTC

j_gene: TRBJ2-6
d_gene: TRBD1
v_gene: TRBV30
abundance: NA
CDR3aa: CAWIPGQGISGANVLTF
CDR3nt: TGTGCCTGGATTCCGGGACAGGGAATTTCGGGGGCCAACGTCCTGACTTTC

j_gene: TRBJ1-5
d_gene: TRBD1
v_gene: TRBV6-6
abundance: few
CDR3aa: CARRQGENDQPQHF
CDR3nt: TGTGCCAGGCGACAGGGGGAGAATGATCAGCCCCAGCATTTT

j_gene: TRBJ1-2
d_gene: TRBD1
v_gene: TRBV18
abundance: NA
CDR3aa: CASSRERQGIGSYGYTF
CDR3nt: TGTGCCAGCTCACGAGAACGACAGGGGATCGGAAGCTATGGCTACACCTTC

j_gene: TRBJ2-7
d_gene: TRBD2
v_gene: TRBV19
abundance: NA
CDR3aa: CARTVSGRIYEQYF
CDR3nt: TGTGCCCGCACAGTTAGCGGGAGGATATACGAGCAGTACTTC

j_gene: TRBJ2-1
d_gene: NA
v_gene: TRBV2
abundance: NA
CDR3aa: CASSVAGRNNEQFF
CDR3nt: TGTGCCAGCAGTGTGGCAGGGAGGAACAATGAGCAGTTCTTC

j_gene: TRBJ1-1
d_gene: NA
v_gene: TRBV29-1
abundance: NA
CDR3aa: CSVPDTNTEAFF
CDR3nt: TGCAGCGTCCCGGACACGAACACTGAAGCTTTCTTT

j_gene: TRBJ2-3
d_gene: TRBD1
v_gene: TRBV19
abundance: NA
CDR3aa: CAVRETGSTDTQYF
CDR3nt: TGTGCCGTTAGGGAGACAGGGAGCACAGATACGCAGTATTTT

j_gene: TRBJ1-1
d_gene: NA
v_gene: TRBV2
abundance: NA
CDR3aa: CASSARPRRDTEAFF
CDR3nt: TGTGCCAGCAGTGCTAGACCCCGGCGGGACACTGAAGCTTTCTTT

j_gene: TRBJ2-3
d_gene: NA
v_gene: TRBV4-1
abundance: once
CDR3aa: CASSQTGSYTQYF
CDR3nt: TGCGCCAGCAGCCAGACGGGGTCGTACACGCAGTATTTT